Sequencing of this T cell receptor beta chain was carried out in a study of blood T cell repertoires in COVID-19. Some clones are missing from TCRdb's copy, which holds only in-frame ones; the method was immunoSEQ multiplex PCR. There are 350,000 or so clones in the sample; 90% occur only once, and approximately 6.2% lies in the top ten. The length of the CDR3 is 15 residues. J gave up 3 bases and V 7 bases, and 8 bases lay outside the gene matches. Looked up from germline, CDR1 is SNHLY and CDR2 is FYNNEI. Sequencing used peripheral blood. This receptor was identified in a man aged 18 to 30 with active or convalescent COVID-19. The V gene is TRBV2, the J gene TRBJ2-5; the match to TRBD2 covers 10 bases. CDR3 sequence reads: CASTRQGTSEETQYF. The CDR3 region has the DNA TGTGCCAGCACCCGCCAGGGGACTAGCGAAGAGACCCAGTACTTC.